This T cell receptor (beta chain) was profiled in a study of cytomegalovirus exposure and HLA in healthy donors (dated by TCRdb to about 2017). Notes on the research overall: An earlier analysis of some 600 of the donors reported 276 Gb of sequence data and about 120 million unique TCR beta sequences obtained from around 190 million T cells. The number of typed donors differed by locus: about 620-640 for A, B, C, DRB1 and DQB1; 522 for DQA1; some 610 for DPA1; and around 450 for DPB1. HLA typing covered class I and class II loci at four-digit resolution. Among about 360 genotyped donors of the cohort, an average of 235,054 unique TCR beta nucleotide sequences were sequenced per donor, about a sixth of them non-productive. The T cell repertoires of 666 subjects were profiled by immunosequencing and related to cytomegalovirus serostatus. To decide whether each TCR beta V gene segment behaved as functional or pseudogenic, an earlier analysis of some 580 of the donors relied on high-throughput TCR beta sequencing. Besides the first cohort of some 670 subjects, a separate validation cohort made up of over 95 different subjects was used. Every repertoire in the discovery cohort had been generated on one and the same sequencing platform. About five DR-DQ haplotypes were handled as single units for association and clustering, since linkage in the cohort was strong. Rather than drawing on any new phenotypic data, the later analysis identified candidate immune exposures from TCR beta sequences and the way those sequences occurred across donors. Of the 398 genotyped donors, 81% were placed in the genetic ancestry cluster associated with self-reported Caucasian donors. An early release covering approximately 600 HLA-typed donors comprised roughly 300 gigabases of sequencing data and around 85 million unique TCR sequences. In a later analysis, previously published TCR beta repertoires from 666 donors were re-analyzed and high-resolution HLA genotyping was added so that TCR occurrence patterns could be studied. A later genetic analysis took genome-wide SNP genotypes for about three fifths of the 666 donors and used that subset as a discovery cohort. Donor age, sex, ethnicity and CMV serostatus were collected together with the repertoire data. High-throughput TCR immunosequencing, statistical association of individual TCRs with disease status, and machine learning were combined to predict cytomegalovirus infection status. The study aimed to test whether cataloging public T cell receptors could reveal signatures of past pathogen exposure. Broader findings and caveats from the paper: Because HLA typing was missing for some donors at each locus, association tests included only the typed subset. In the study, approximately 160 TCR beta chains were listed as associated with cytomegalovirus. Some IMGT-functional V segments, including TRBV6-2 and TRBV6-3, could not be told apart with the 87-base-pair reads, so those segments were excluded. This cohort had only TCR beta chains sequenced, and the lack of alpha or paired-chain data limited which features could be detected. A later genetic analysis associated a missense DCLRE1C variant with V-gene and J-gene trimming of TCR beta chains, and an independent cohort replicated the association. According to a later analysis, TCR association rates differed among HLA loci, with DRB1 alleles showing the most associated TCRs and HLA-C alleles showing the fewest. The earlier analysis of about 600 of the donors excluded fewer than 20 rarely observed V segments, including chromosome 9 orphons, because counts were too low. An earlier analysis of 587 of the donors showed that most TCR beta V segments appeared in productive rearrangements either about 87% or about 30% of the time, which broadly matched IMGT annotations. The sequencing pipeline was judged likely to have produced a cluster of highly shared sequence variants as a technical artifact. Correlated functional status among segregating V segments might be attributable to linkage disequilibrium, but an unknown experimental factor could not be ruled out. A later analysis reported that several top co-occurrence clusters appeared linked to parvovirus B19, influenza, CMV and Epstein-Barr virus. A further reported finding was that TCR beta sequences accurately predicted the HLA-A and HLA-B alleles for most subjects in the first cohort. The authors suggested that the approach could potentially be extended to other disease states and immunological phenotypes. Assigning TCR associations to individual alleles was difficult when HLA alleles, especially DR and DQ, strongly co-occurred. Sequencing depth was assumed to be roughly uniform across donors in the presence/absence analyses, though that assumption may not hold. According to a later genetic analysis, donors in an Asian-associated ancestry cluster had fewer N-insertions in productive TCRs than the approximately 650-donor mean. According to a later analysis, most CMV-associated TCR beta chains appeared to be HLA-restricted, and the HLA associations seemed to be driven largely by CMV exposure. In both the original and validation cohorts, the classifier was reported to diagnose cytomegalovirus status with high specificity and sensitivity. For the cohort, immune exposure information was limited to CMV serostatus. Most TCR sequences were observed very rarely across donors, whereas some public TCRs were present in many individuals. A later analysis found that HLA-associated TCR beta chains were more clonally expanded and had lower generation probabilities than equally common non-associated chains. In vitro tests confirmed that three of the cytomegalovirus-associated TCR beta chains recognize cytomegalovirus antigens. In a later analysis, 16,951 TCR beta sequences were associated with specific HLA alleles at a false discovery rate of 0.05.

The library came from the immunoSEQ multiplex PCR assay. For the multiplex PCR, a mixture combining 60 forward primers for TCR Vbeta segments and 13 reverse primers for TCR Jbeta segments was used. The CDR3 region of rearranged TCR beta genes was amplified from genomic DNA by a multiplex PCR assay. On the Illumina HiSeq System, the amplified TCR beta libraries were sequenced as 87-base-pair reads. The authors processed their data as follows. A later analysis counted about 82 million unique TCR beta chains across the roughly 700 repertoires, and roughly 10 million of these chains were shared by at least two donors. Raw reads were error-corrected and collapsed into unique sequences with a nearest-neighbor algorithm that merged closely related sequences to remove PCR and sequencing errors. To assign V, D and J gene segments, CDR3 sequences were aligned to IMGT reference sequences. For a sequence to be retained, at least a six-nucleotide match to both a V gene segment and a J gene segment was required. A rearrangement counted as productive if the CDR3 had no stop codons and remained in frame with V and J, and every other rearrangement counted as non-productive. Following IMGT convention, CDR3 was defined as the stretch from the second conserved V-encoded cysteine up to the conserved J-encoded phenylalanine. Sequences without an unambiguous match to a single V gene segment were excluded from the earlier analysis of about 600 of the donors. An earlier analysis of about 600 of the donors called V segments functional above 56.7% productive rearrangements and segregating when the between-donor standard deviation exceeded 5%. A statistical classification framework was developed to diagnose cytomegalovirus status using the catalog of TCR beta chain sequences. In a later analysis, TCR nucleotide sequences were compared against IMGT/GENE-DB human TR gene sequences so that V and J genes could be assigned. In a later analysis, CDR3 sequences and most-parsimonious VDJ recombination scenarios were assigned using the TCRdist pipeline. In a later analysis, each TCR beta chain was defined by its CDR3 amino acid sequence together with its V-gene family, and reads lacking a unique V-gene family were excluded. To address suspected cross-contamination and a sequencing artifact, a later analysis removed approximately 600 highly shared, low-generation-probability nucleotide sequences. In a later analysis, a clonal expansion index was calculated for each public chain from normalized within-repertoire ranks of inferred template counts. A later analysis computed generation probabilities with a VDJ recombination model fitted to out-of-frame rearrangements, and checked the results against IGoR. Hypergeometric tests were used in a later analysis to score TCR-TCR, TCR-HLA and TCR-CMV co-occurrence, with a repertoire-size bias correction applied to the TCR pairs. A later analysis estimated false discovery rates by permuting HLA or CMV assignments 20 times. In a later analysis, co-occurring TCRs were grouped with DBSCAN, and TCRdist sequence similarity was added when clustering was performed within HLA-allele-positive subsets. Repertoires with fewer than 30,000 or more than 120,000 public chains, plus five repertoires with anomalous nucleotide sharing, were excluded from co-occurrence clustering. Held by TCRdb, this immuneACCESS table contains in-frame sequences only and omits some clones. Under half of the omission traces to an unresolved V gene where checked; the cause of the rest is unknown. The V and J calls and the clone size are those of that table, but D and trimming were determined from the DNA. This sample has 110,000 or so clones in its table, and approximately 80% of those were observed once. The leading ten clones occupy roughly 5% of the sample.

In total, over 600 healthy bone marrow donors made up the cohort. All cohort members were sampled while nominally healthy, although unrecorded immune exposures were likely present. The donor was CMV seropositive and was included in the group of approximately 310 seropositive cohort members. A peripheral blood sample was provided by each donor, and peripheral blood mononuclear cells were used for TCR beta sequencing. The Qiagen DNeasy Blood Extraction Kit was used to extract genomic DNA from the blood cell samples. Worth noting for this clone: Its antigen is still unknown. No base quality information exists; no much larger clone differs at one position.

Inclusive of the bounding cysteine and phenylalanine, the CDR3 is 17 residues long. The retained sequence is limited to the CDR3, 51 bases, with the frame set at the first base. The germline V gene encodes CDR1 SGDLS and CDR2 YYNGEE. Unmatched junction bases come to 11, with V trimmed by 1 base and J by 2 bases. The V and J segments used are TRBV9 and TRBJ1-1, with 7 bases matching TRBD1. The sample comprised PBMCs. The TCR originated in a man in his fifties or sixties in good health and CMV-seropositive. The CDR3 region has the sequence CASSVMGGQSPNTEAFF. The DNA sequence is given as TGTGCCAGCAGCGTAATGGGGGGACAGAGCCCTAACACTGAAGCTTTCTTT.